Following are 25 T cell receptor beta chains from one sample sequenced in a study of Ad26.COV2.S vaccination and SARS-CoV-2 variants. Treatment defined: 15 to 20 received Ad26.COV2.S at low or high dose, single or two shots; about 5 received placebo; per-sample allocation not given. Sampling occurred on day 63 after the first vaccine or placebo injection. Data came from immunoSEQ multiplex PCR; TCRdb stores just in-frame clones and leaves some out. The data show more than 300,000 clones, with about 86% seen just once and approximately 1.9% held by the top ten. The starting material was peripheral blood, obtained in a trial of Ad26.COV2.S vaccine versus placebo. The receptors were gathered from a person between 18 and 60 years old who received the Ad26.COV2.S COVID-19 vaccine or a placebo.

The CDR3 DNA sequence: TGTGCCAGCAGCTTAGACAGCGCACTTTATAATTCACCCCTCCACTTT. It codes for CASSLDSALYNSPLHF. The chain has TRBV7-2 and TRBJ1-6; no clear D. The V end was cut by 1 base, the J end by 4 bases, with 11 bases between. Germline CDR1 reads SGHTA; CDR2 reads FQGNSA. The CDR3 contains 16 residues.

The V and J genes are TRBV6-2 or TRBV6-3 and TRBJ1-1; D ambiguous. Germline-derived CDR1 and CDR2 are MNHEY and SVGEGT. The CDR3 is 13 residues long. Trimming took off 0 bases at V and 9 bases at J, with 11 bases between the two ends. The CDR3 loop is CASSYSQTEKAFF. CDR3 DNA sequence: TGTGCCAGCAGTTACTCCCAAACAGAGAAAGCTTTCTTT.

J is TRBJ1-6 and V is TRBV12-5; possibly TRBD1 for D (5 bases). Germline loops: CDR1 LGHNT, CDR2 FRNRAP. V was clipped by 2 bases and J by 9 bases, with 11 bases between them. The length of the CDR3 is 14 residues. This chain's CDR3 is CASGLSPRGSPLHF. The CDR3, as DNA: TGTGCTAGTGGTTTGAGTCCTAGGGGTTCACCCCTCCACTTT.

The CDR3 region has the DNA TGTGCCAGCAGCTCCAATCCCGGGACAGGGATTGCTAATGAAAAACTGTTTTTT. As protein: CASSSNPGTGIANEKLFF. V gene TRBV2 combines with J gene TRBJ1-4, with 9 bases fitting TRBD1. CDR3 length equals 18 residues. CDR1 is SNHLY, CDR2 FYNNEI, per germline. V trimming: 6 bases; J trimming: 3 bases; junction bases outside the gene matches: 14.

This clone was detected only a few times. V gene TRBV9 combines with J gene TRBJ1-1, with a tentative D call TRBD1 (5 bases). The germline gives CDR1 SGDLS, CDR2 YYNGEE. V was trimmed by 2 bases and J by 1 base, leaving 9 bases between them. The CDR3 spans 14 residues. The CDR3 here is CASSVDIRNTEAFF. In nucleotides, the CDR3 is TGTGCCAGCAGCGTGGACATAAGGAACACTGAAGCTTTCTTT.

The CDR3 region is CASSPPWTQLSGELFF. The DNA for the CDR3 is TGTGCCAGCAGTCCACCCTGGACCCAACTGTCCGGGGAGCTGTTTTTT. V is TRBV27 and J is TRBJ2-2, with unresolved D. Looked up from germline, CDR1 is MNHEY and CDR2 is SMNVEV (reference sequence). This CDR3 comprises 16 residues. V dropped 5 bases and J dropped 6 bases, with 19 bases sitting between them.

The gene calls are TRBV6-5 and TRBJ2-2, with D possibly matching TRBD2 (6 bases). V was shortened by 6 bases and J by 4 bases, with 15 bases between the two germline ends. Germline CDR1 reads MNHEY; CDR2 reads SVGAGI. CDR3 size: 15 residues. The CDR3 is CASRGWGVSTGELFF. The CDR3 DNA is TGTGCCAGCAGGGGTTGGGGGGTGAGCACCGGGGAGCTGTTTTTT.

This rearrangement joins TRBV7-9 to TRBJ2-5; 7 nucleotides match TRBD2. The CDR3 loop spans 14 amino acids. With 8 bases clipped from V and 0 bases from J, the junction kept 6 bases outside the gene matches. Germline lookup yields CDR1 SEHNR and CDR2 FQNEAQ (reference sequence). CDR3 DNA: TGTGCCAGCGCTAGCGGCTACCACCAAGAGACCCAGTACTTC. It yields the protein CASASGYHQETQYF.

A word on this clone: An end of the junction does not agree with germline; a read error may underlie this. The rearrangement links TRBV6-5 to TRBJ2-7; D gene uncertain. The CDR3 contains 11 residues. The germline V gene has CDR1 MNHEY and CDR2 SVGAGI. CDR3 sequence (DNA): TGTGCCAGCAGTCACTCCTACGAGCAGTACTTC. Protein sequence: CASSHSYEQYF.

This sequence joins TRBV4-1 and TRBJ2-7; tentatively, D is TRBD1 or TRBD2 (5 bases each). Germline V gene sequence: CDR1 MGHRA, CDR2 YSYEKL. V was shortened by 0 bases and J by 2 bases, with 11 bases between the two germline ends. The CDR3 sequence is 15 residues long. The CDR3 nucleotides read TGCGCCAGCAGCCAAGACCCGGGGACCACCTACGAGCAGTACTTC. Its translation is CASSQDPGTTYEQYF.

This chain connects TRBV5-4 to TRBJ1-1, with unresolved D. V lost 1 base to trimming and J lost 0 bases, with 10 bases between them. Germline V gene lookup returns CDR1 SGHNT and CDR2 YYREEE (reference sequence). This CDR3 is 15 amino acids long. This chain's CDR3 is CASSLQAAMNTEAFF. The CDR3 DNA reads TGTGCCAGCAGCTTGCAGGCAGCAATGAACACTGAAGCTTTCTTT.

The genes are TRBV19 and TRBJ2-1; 8 bases are a match to TRBD2. The V segment lost 7 bases and the J segment 9 bases; nucleotides outside the gene matches: 14. The CDR3 loop spans 15 amino acids. Germline CDR1 and CDR2: LNHDA and SQIVND (reference sequence). CDR3 sequence (DNA): TGTGCCAGTACATCCTTAGCGGGGTTACGGGGTGAGCAGTTCTTC. Protein sequence: CASTSLAGLRGEQFF.

The V and J genes are TRBV2 and TRBJ2-5; 8 bases align to TRBD2. V shed 6 bases, J shed 5 bases, and the junction held 14 bases outside the gene matches. This CDR3 spans 16 amino acids. CDR1 and CDR2 (germline): SNHLY, FYNNEI. CDR3 sequence: CASSLEVRGASETQYF. CDR3 coding DNA: TGTGCCAGCAGCCTGGAGGTGCGGGGGGCATCGGAGACCCAGTACTTC. Supplemented by reference TRBV2 and TRBJ2-5, the full variable domain reads EPEVTQTPSHQVTQMGQEVILRCVPISNHLYFYWYRQILGQKVEFLVSFYNNEISEKSEIFDDQFSVERPDGSNFTLKIRSTKLEDSAMYFCASSLEVRGASETQYFGPGTRLLVL.

V and J are TRBV5-1 and TRBJ2-2; D uncertain. CDR1 SGHRS and CDR2 YFSETQ come from the germline V gene. V lost 2 bases and J lost 0, with 11 bases in between. This CDR3 contains 16 residues. The CDR3 here is CASSFYRETNTGELFF. The CDR3, as DNA: TGCGCCAGCAGCTTCTACAGAGAAACGAACACCGGGGAGCTGTTTTTT.

This clone showed up just a few times. The sample carries other DNA sequences with the same CDR3. This chain uses TRBV30 with TRBJ1-5; D is possibly TRBD1 (6 bases). The germline V gene encodes CDR1 GTSNPN and CDR2 SVGIG (reference sequence). V lost 0 bases, J lost 4 bases, and 16 bases lay in between. This CDR3 is built from 16 residues. Here the CDR3 DNA reads TGTGCCTGGAGTGTACGTAGAGGGGGTGGGAATCAGCCCCAGCATTTT. Translated: CAWSVRRGGGNQPQHF.

This chain connects TRBV15 to TRBJ2-7; tentatively, D is TRBD1 or TRBD2 (6 bases each). The CDR3 consists of 17 residues. V shed 1 base and J shed 3 bases, with 19 bases lying between them. Germline V CDR1 and CDR2: LNHNV, YYDKDF (reference sequence). The chain's CDR3 is CATSRGTGRGGGYEQYF. Here the CDR3 DNA reads TGTGCCACCAGCAGAGGTACAGGGAGAGGGGGAGGCTACGAGCAGTACTTC.

Only a few counts were recorded for this clone. This rearrangement joins TRBV30 to TRBJ2-7; D gene unclear. V was cut by 0 bases and J by 3 bases, with 6 bases left in between. This CDR3 is 12 amino acids long. The germline V gene has CDR1 GTSNPN and CDR2 SVGIG (reference sequence). The CDR3 loop is CAWSVSRYEQYF. The CDR3 DNA is TGTGCCTGGAGTGTCAGTCGCTACGAGCAGTACTTC.

The chain has TRBV7-8 and TRBJ1-2; no firm D call. The CDR3 consists of 15 residues. V dropped 0 bases and J dropped 4 bases, with 12 bases sitting between them. CDR1 is SGHVS and CDR2 is FQNEAQ in the germline V gene. CDR3: CASSLAAGGPYGYTF. In DNA, the CDR3 is TGTGCCAGCAGCTTAGCGGCCGGAGGACCCTATGGCTACACCTTC.

The chain recombines TRBV6-2 or TRBV6-3 with TRBJ1-5; D uncertain. The CDR3 extends over 15 amino acids. Germline assignment: CDR1 MNHEY and CDR2 SVGEGT. V was clipped by 2 bases and J by 1 base, with 9 bases between them. In DNA form, the CDR3 reads TGTGCCAGCAGTTACGGTCGTCACAGCAATCAGCCCCAGCATTTT. Translated: CASSYGRHSNQPQHF.

J is TRBJ2-5 and V is TRBV4-2, with D tentatively TRBD2 (7 bases). CDR1 is LGHNA, CDR2 YNFKEQ, per germline. CDR3 size: 17 residues. The V end lost 6 bases, the J end lost 2 bases, and 22 bases lay between the germline ends. CDR3 coding DNA: TGTGCCAGCAGATTACACGAAGGGGGGGTGGTTCAAGAGACCCAGTACTTC. Translated: CASRLHEGGVVQETQYF.

The chain recombines TRBV7-2 with TRBJ2-2; no clear D. The CDR3 spans 13 residues. CDR1 and CDR2 (germline): SGHTA, FQGNSA. Trimming stripped 3 bases from V and 2 bases from J, with 4 bases between. CDR3 DNA sequence: TGTGCCAGCAGCTTGACTAACACCGGGGAGCTGTTTTTT. Amino acid sequence: CASSLTNTGELFF.

The genes are TRBV21-1 and TRBJ1-1; no DNA check was done on the table's D call, TRBD1. TRBV21-1 is classified as a pseudogene. There are 15 residues in the CDR3. CDR3 sequence reads: CASSNSTGVNTEAFF. The CDR3, as DNA: TGTGCCAGCAGCAACAGCACAGGGGTGAACACTGAAGCTTTCTTT.

This clone occurred many times. Other nucleotide sequences from this sample produce the same CDR3. The chain couples TRBV7-8 to TRBJ2-7, with D perhaps matching TRBD1 (6 bases). Germline loops: CDR1 SGHVS, CDR2 FQNEAQ. The CDR3 runs 15 residues. Trimming took off 5 bases at V and 2 bases at J, with 16 bases between the two ends. The CDR3 region is CASSLSRDNTYEQYF. The CDR3 DNA sequence: TGTGCCAGCAGCCTCAGCCGGGACAATACCTACGAGCAGTACTTC.

This clone was counted once. CDR3: CASSRRYQESRVEQYF. The CDR3 DNA is TGTGCCAGCAGCCGACGGTATCAGGAGTCGAGGGTGGAGCAGTACTTC. The chain combines TRBV7-6 with TRBJ2-7; TRBD2 is a possible D gene (5 bases). Per germline, CDR1 SGHVS and CDR2 FNYEAQ. This CDR3 comprises 16 residues. V lost 5 bases to trimming and J lost 7 bases, with 24 bases between them.

The gene calls are TRBV20-1 and TRBJ2-5; weak D call: TRBD2 (6 bases). V lost 3 bases, J lost 1 base, and 15 bases lay in between. Germline CDR1 and CDR2: DFQATT and SNEGSKA (reference sequence). This CDR3 comprises 15 residues. CDR3 in amino acids: CSASKEGHPQETQYF. As DNA, the CDR3 is TGCAGTGCTAGTAAGGAGGGGCACCCCCAAGAGACCCAGTACTTC.